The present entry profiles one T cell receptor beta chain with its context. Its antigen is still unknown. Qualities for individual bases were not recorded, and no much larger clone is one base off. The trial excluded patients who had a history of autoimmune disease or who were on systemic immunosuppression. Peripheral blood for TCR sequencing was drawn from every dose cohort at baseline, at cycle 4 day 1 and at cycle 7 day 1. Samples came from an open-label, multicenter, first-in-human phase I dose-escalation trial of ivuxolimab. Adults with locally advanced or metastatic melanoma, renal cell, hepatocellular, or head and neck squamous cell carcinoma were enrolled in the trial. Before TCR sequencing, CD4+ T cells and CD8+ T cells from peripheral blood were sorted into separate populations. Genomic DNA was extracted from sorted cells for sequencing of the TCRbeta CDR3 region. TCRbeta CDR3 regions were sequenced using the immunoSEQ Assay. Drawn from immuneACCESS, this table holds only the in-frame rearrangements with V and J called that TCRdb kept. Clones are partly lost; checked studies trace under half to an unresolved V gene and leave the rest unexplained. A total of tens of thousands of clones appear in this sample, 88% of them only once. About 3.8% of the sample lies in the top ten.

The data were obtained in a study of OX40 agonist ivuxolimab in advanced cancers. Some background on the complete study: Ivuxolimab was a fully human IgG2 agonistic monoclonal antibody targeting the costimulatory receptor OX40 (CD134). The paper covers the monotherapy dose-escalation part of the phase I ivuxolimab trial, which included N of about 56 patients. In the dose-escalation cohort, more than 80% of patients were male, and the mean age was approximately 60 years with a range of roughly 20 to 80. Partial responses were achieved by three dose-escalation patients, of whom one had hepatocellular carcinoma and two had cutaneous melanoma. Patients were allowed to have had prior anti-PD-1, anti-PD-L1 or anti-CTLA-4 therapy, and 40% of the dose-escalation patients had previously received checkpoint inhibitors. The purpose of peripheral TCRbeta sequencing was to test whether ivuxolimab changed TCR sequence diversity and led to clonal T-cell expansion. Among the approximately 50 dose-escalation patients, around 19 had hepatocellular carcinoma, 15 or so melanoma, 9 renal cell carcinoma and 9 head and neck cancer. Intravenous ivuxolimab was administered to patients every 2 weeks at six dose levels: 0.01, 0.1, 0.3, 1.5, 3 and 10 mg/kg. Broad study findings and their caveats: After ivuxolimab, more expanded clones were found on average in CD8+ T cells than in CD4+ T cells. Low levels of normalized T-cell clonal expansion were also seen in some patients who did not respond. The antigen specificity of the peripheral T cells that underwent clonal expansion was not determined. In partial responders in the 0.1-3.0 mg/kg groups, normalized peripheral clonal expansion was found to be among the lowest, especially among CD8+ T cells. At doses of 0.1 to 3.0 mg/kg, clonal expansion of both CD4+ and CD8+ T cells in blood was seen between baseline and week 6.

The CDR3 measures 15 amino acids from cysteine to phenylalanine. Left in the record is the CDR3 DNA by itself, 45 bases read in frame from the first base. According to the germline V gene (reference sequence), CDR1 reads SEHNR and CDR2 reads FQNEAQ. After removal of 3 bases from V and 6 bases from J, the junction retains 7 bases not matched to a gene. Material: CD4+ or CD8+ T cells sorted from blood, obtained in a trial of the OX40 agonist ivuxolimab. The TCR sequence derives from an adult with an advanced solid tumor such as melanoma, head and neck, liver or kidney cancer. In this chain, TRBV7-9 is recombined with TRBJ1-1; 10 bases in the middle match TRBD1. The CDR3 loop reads CASSLADRGPPEAFF. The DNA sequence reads TGTGCCAGCAGCTTGGCTGACAGGGGGCCCCCTGAAGCTTTCTTT.